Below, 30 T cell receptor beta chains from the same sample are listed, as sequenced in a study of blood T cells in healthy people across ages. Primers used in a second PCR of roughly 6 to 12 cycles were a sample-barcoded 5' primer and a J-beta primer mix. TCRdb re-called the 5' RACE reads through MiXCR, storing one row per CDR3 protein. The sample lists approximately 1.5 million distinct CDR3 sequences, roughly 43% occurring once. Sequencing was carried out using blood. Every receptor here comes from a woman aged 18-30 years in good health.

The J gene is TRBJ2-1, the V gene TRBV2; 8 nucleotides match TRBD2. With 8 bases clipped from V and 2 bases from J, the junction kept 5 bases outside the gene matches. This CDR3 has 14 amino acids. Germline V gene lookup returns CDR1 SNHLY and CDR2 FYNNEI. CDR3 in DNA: TGTGCCAGCGGCATAGCGGGGCCCTACAATGAGCAGTTCTTC. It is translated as CASGIAGPYNEQFF.

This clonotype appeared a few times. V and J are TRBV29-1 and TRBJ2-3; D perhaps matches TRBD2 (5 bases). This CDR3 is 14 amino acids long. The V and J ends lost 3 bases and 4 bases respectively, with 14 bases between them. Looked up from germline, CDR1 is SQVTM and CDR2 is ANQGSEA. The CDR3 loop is CSVDGVHHPDTQYF. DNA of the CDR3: TGCAGCGTTGACGGGGTCCATCATCCAGATACGCAGTATTTT.

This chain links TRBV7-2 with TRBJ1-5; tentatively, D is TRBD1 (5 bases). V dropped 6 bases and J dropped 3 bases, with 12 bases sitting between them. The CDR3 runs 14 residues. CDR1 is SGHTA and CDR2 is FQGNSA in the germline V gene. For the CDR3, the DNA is TGTGCCAGCAGGGGGCAGGGTGTCAATCAGCCCCAGCATTTT. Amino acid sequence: CASRGQGVNQPQHF.

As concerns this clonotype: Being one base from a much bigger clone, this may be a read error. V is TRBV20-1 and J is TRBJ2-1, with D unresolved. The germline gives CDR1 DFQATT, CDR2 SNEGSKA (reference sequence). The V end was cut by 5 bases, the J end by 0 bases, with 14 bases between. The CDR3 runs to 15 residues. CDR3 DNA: TGCAGTGCTCCCAGTTTTTACGGCTCCTACAATGAGCAGTTCTTC. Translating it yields CSAPSFYGSYNEQFF.

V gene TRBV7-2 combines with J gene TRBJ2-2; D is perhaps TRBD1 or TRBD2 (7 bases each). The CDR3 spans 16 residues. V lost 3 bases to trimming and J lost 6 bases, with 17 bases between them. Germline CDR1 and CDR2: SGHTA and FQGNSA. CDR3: CASSFRGAGGPGELFF. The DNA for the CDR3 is TGTGCCAGCAGCTTCAGGGGGGCCGGGGGGCCCGGGGAGCTGTTTTTT.

CDR3 residues: CASSLSSTRSYNEQYF. The CDR3 DNA follows: TGTGCCAGCAGCTTAAGCAGCACCCGCTCCTACAATGAGCAGTACTTC. The chain carries TRBV7-2 and TRBJ2-1; D gene uncertain. The closer fit of TRBJ2-7 to the DNA end suggests the J call may be wrong. Germline CDR1 reads SGHTA; CDR2 reads FQGNSA. This CDR3 spans 16 amino acids.

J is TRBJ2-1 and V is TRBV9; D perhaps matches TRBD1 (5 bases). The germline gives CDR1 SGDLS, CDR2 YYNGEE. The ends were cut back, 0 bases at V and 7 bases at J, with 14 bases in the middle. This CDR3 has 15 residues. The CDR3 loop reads CASSVGQGIRNEQFF. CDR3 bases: TGTGCCAGCAGCGTAGGTCAGGGAATAAGGAATGAGCAGTTCTTC.

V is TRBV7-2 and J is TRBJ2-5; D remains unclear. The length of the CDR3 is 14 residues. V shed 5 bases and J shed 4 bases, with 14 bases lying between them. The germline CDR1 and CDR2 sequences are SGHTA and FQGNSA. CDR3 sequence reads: CASSLYWDGETQYF. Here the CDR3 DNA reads TGTGCCAGCAGCCTTTACTGGGATGGAGAGACCCAGTACTTC.

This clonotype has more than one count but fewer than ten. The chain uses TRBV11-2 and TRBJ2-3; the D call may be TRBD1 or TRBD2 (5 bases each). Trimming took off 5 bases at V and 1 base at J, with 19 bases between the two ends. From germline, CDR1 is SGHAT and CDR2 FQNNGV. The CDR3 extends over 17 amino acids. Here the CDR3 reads CASSIRDAGRGTDTQYF. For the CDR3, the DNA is TGTGCCAGCAGCATTCGGGACGCAGGGCGGGGCACAGATACGCAGTATTTT.

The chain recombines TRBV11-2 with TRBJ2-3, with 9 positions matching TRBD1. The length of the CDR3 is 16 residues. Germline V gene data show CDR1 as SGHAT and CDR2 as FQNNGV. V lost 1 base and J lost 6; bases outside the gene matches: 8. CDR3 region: CASSLVQGQGIDTQYF. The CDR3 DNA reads TGTGCCAGCAGCTTAGTTCAGGGACAGGGAATCGATACGCAGTATTTT.

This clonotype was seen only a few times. The CDR3 protein is CASSLTSGPAYNEQFF. CDR3 in DNA: TGTGCCAGCAGCTTAACTAGCGGGCCCGCGTACAATGAGCAGTTCTTC. The chain carries TRBV7-2 and TRBJ2-1; TRBD2 matches at 9 bases. CDR3 length: 16 amino acids. V lost 2 bases, J lost 4 bases, and 6 bases stayed unmatched. Germline CDR1 SGHTA, CDR2 FQGNSA.

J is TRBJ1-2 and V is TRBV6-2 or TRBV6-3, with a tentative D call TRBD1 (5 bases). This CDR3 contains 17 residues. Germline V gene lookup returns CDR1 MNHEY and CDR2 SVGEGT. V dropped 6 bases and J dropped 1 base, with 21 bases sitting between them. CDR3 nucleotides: TGTGCCAGCAGCCCCGACTTGAGGGGATTCGGTAACTATGGCTACACCTTC. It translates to CASSPDLRGFGNYGYTF.

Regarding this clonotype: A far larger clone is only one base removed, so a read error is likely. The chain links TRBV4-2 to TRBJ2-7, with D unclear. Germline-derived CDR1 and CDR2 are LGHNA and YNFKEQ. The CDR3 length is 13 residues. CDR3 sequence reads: CASSPGPSCEQYF. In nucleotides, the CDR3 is TGTGCCAGCAGCCCCGGGCCCTCCTGCGAGCAGTACTTC.

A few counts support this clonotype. The CDR3 nucleotides are TGTGCCAGCAGCCCCCGGACAGCGGCGAATGAAAAACTGTTTTTT. Protein product: CASSPRTAANEKLFF. This rearrangement joins TRBV7-6 to TRBJ1-4, with D possibly being TRBD1 (6 bases). CDR1 is SGHVS and CDR2 is FNYEAQ in the germline V gene. The CDR3 has 15 amino acids. V lost 5 bases and J 5 bases, leaving 15 bases between the germline ends.

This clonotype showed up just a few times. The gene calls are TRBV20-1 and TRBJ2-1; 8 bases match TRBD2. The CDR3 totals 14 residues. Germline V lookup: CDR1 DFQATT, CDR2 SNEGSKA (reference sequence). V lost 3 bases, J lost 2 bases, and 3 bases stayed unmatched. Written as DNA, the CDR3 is TGCAGTGCTAGGGGACTAGAGGCCTACAATGAGCAGTTCTTC. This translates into CSARGLEAYNEQFF.

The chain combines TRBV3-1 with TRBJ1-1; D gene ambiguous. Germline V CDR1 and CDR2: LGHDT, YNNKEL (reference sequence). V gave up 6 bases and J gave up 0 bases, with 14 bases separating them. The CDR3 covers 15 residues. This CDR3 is CASRPRGVMNTEAFF. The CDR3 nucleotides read TGTGCCAGCAGACCCCGAGGAGTTATGAACACTGAAGCTTTCTTT.

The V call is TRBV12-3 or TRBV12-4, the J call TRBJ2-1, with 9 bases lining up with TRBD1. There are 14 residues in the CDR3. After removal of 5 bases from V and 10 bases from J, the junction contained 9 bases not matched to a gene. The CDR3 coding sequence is TGTGCCAGCAGTATACCCCGGGACAGGGAAGAGCAGTTCTTC. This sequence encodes CASSIPRDREEQFF.

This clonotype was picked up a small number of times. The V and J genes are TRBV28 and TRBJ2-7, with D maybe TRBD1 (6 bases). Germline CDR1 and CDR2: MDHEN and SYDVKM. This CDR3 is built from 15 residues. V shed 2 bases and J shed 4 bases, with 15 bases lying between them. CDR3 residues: CASSLRGQFLYEQYF. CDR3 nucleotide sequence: TGTGCCAGCAGTTTACGAGGACAGTTTTTATACGAGCAGTACTTC.

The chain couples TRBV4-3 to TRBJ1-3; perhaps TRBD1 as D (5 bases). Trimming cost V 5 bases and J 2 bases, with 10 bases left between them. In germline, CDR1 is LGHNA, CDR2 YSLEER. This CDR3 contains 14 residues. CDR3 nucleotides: TGCGCCAGCAGCTCCGCGGGGGCTGGAAACACCATATATTTT. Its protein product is CASSSAGAGNTIYF.

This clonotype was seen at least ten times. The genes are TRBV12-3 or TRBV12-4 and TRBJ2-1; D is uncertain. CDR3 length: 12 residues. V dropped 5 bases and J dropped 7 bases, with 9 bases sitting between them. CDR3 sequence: CASSGPRNEQFF. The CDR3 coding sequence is TGTGCCAGCAGTGGTCCCCGGAATGAGCAGTTCTTC.

The CDR3 protein is CASKDWTYNEQFF. The CDR3 DNA reads TGTGCCAGCAAGGACTGGACTTACAATGAGCAGTTCTTC. The chain joins TRBV9 to TRBJ2-1, with D possibly TRBD2 on 5 matching bases. The V end lost 6 bases, the J end lost 4 bases, and 11 bases lay between the germline ends. Germline values: CDR1 SGDLS, CDR2 YYNGEE. The CDR3 consists of 13 residues.

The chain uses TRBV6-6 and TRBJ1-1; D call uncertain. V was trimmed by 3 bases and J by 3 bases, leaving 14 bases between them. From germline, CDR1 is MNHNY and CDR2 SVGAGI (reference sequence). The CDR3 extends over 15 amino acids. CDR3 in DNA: TGTGCCAGCAGTTATCCGGGGTCCGCGTACACTGAAGCTTTCTTT. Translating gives CASSYPGSAYTEAFF.

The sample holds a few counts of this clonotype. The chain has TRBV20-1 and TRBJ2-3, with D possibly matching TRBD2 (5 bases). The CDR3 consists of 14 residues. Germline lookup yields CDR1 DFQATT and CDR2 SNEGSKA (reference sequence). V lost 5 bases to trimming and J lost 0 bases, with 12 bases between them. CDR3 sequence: CSAHPGLSTDTQYF. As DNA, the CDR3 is TGCAGTGCTCACCCCGGACTGAGCACAGATACGCAGTATTTT.

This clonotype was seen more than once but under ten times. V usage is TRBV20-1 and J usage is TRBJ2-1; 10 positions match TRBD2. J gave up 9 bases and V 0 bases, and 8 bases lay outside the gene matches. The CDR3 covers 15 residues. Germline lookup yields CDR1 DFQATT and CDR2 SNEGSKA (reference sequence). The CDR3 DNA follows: TGCAGTGCTAGAGATTGGCTAGCGGGAGTTGTTGAGCAGTTCTTC. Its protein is CSARDWLAGVVEQFF.

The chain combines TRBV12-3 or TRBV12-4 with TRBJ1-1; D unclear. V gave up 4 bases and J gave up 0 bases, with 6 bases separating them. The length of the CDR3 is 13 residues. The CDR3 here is CASSSYMNTEAFF. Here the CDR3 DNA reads TGTGCCAGCAGTTCGTACATGAACACTGAAGCTTTCTTT.

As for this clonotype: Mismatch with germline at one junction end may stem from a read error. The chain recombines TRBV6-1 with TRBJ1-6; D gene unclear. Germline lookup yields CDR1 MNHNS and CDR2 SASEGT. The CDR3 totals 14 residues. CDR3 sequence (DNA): TGTGCCGGCAGTGAAGCATGGGGTCTTTCACCCCTCCACTTT. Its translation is CAGSEAWGLSPLHF.

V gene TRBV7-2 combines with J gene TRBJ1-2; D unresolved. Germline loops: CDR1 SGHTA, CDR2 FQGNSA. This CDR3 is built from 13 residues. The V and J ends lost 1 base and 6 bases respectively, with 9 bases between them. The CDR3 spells CASSLVLLDGYTF. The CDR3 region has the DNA TGTGCCAGCAGCTTAGTGTTGCTTGATGGCTACACCTTC.

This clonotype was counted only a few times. Written as DNA, the CDR3 is TGCGCCAGCAGGAGAGGGGCGGAGACCTACGAGCAGTACTTC. Protein sequence: CASRRGAETYEQYF. The V gene is TRBV5-1, the J gene TRBJ2-7; D possibly uses TRBD1 or TRBD2 (5 bases each). The CDR3 is 14 amino acids. In germline, CDR1 is SGHRS, CDR2 YFSETQ. The ends were cut back, 5 bases at V and 2 bases at J, with 14 bases in the middle.

The CDR3 DNA reads as TGTGCCAGCAGCTTACAGTCCCGCGAGCAGTACTTC. This encodes CASSLQSREQYF. The genes are TRBV13 and TRBJ2-7; D is ambiguous. V gave up 2 bases and J gave up 6 bases, with 8 bases separating them. The CDR3 spans 12 residues. Germline CDR1 PRHDT, CDR2 FYEKMQ (reference sequence).

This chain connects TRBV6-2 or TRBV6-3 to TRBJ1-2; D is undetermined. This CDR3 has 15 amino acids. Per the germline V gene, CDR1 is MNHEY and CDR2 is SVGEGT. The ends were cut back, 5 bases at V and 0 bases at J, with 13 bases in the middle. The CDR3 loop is CASSAPRESNYGYTF. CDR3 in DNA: TGTGCCAGCAGTGCACCACGGGAATCTAACTATGGCTACACCTTC.